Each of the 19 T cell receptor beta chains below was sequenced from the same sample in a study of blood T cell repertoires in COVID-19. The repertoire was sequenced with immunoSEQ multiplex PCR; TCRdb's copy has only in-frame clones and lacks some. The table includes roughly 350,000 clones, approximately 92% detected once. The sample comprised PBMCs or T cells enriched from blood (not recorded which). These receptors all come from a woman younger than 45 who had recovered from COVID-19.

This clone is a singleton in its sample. For the CDR3, the DNA is TGTGCCAGCTCGATGGGACAGAACTATGGCTACACCTTC. This translates into CASSMGQNYGYTF. The V and J genes are TRBV18 and TRBJ1-2; TRBD1 matches 7 bases. J gave up 2 bases and V 6 bases, and 3 bases lay outside the gene matches. The length of the CDR3 is 13 residues. The germline CDR1 and CDR2 sequences are KGHSH and LQKENI. Variable domain in full (rest from reference TRBV18 and TRBJ1-2): NAGVMQNPRHLVRRRGQEARLRCSPMKGHSHVYWYRQLPEEGLKFMVYLQKENIIDESGMPKERFSAEFPKEGPSILRIQQVVRGDSAAYFCASSMGQNYGYTFGSGTRLTVV.

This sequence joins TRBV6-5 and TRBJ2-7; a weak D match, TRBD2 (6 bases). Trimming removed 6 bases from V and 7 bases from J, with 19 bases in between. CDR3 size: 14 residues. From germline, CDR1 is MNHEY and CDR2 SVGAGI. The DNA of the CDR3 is TGTGCCAGCAGGACCCTGACTAGGGGAAAGGAGCAGTACTTC. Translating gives CASRTLTRGKEQYF.

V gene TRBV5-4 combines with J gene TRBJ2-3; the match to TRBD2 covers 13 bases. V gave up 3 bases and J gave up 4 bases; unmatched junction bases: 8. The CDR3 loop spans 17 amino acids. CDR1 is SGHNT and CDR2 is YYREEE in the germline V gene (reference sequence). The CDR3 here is CASSSWTSGRVADTQYF. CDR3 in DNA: TGTGCCAGCAGCTCTTGGACTAGCGGGAGAGTCGCAGATACGCAGTATTTT.

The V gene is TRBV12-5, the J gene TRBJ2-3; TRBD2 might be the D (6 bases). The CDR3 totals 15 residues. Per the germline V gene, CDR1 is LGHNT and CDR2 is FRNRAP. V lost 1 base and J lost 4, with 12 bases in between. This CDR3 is CASGLGYAGPDTQYF. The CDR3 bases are TGTGCTAGTGGTTTGGGTTACGCGGGGCCAGATACGCAGTATTTT. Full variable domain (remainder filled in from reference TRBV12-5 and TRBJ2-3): DARVTQTPRHKVTEMGQEVTMRCQPILGHNTVFWYRQTMMQGLELLAYFRNRAPLDDSGMPKDRFSAEMPDATLATLKIQPSEPRDSAVYFCASGLGYAGPDTQYFGPGTRLTVL.

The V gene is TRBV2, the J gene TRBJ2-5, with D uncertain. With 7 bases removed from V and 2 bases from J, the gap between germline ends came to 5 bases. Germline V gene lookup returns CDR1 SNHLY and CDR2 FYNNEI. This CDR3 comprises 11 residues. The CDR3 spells CASNSQETQYF. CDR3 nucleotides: TGTGCCAGCAACAGTCAAGAGACCCAGTACTTC.

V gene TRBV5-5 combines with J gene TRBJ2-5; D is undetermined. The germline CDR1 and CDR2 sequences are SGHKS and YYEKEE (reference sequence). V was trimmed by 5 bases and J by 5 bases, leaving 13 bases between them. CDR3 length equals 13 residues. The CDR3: CASSVRSVETQYF. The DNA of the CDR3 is TGTGCCAGCAGTGTGAGGTCGGTGGAGACCCAGTACTTC.

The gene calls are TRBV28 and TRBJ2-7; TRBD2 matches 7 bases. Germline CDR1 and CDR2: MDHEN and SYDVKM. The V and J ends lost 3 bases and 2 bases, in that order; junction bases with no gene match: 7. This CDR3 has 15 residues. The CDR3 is CASSLGLAATYEQYF. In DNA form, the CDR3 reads TGTGCCAGCAGTTTGGGGCTAGCGGCGACCTACGAGCAGTACTTC.

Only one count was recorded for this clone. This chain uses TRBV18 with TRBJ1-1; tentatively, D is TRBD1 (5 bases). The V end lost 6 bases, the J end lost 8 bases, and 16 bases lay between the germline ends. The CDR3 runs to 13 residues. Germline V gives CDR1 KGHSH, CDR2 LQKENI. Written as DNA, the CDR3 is TGTGCCAGCTCCCGGGGGACGGGTCGGGAAGCTTTCTTT. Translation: CASSRGTGREAFF.

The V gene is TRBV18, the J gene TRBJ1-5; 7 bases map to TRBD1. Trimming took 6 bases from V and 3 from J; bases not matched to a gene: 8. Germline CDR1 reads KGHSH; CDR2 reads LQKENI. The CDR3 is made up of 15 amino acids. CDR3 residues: CASSKQGPANQPQHF. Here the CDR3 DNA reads TGTGCCAGCTCTAAACAGGGGCCGGCCAATCAGCCCCAGCATTTT.

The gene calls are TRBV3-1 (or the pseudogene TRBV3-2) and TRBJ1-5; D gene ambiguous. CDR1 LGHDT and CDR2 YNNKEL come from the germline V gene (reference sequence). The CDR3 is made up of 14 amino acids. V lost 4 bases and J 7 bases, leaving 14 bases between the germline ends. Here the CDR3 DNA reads TGTGCCAGCAGCCGGACCCCCGGGGAACAGCCCCAGCATTTT. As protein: CASSRTPGEQPQHF.

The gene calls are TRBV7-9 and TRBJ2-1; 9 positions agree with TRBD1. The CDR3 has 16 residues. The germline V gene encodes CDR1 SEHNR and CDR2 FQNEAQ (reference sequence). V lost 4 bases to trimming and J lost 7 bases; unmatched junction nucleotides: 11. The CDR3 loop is CASSSFRDRVGNEQFF. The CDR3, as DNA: TGTGCCAGCAGCTCATTCCGGGACAGGGTGGGTAATGAGCAGTTCTTC.

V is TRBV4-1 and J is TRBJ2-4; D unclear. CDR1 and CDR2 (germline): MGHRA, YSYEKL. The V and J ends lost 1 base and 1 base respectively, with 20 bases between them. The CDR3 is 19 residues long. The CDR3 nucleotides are TGCGCCAGCAGCCAAGGGGTAGGAGAAAACGTTAAGGCCAAAAACATTCAGTACTTC. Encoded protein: CASSQGVGENVKAKNIQYF.

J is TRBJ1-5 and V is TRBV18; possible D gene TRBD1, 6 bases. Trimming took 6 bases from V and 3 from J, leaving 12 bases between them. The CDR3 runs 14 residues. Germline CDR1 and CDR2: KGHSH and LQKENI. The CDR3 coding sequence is TGTGCCAGCTCCCTGGGGGCCTACAATCAGCCCCAGCATTTT. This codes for CASSLGAYNQPQHF.

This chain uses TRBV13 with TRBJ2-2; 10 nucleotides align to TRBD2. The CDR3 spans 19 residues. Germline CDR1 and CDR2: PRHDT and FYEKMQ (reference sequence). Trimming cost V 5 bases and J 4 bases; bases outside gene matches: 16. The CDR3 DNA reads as TGTGCCAGCAGCCCCCCGGGGCTAGCGGGAGTCTTCGGCACCGGGGAGCTGTTTTTT. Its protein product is CASSPPGLAGVFGTGELFF.

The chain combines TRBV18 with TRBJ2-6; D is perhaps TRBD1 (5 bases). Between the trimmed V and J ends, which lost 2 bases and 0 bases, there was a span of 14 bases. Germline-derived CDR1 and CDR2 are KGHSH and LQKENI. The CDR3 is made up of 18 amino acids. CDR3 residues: CASSPTQGTTSGANVLTF. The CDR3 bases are TGTGCCAGCTCACCAACGCAGGGAACGACCTCTGGGGCCAACGTCCTGACTTTC.

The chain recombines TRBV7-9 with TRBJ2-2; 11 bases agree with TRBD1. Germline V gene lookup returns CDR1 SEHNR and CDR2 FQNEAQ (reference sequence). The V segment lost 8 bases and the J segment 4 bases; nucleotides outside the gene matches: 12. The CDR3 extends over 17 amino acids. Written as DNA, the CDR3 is TGTGCCAGCGTAACAAGTCCCGGGACAGGGGGCACCGGGGAGCTGTTTTTT. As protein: CASVTSPGTGGTGELFF.

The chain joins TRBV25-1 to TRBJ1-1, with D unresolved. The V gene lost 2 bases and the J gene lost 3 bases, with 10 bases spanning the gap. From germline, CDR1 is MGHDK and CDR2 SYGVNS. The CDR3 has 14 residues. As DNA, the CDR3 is TGTGCCAGCAGTGAACGGGTAACCCACACTGAAGCTTTCTTT. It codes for CASSERVTHTEAFF.

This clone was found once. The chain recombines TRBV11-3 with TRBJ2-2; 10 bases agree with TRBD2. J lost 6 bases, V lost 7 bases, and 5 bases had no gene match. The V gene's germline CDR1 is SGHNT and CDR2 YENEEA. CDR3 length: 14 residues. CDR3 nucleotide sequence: TGTGCCAGCACCCCTAGCGGGAGTGCCGGGGAGCTGTTTTTT. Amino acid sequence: CASTPSGSAGELFF.

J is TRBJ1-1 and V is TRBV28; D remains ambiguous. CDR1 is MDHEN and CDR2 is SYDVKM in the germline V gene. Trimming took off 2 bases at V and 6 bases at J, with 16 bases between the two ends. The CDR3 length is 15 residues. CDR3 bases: TGTGCCAGCAGTTTAGCCGGGCGGGGATGGCCTGAAGCTTTCTTT. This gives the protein CASSLAGRGWPEAFF.